A single sample is the source of the 7 T cell receptor beta chains below, sequenced in a study of blood T cell repertoires in COVID-19. Data came from immunoSEQ multiplex PCR; TCRdb stores just in-frame clones and leaves some out. The top ten hold 12% of the sample, which has over 250,000 clones, about nine tenths seen once. Sequencing used peripheral blood. These receptors all stem from a woman aged 55-69 years with acute or convalescent COVID-19.

This chain uses TRBV5-1 with TRBJ1-4; 10 nucleotides align to TRBD1. Trimming cost V 5 bases and J 8 bases; bases outside gene matches: 24. The CDR3 loop spans 20 amino acids. The germline V gene has CDR1 SGHRS and CDR2 YFSETQ. CDR3 sequence (DNA): TGCGCCAGCAGGCCTAATACGTTTCTCCGGGACAGGGGTGGCGGCGAAAAACTGTTTTTT. Translating it yields CASRPNTFLRDRGGGEKLFF.

The genes are TRBV7-6 and TRBJ2-7; TRBD1 matches 8 bases. CDR1 SGHVS and CDR2 FNYEAQ come from the germline V gene. V gave up 5 bases and J gave up 4 bases; unmatched junction bases: 7. CDR3 length: 14 amino acids. The CDR3 here is CASSKGQERYEQYF. CDR3 bases: TGTGCCAGCAGCAAGGGACAGGAGAGGTACGAGCAGTACTTC.

The J gene is TRBJ2-7, the V gene TRBV6-2 or TRBV6-3; D perhaps matches TRBD1 (6 bases). CDR3 length equals 14 residues. V lost 6 bases, J lost 1 base, and 13 bases lay in between. Germline CDR1 reads MNHEY; CDR2 reads SVGEGT. The CDR3 coding sequence is TGTGCCAGCAGCGGACAGTTTCAATCCTACGAGCAGTACTTC. As protein: CASSGQFQSYEQYF.

The genes are TRBV24-1 and TRBJ1-2; D is ambiguous. With 4 bases removed from V and 8 bases from J, the gap between germline ends came to 13 bases. The germline V gene encodes CDR1 KGHDR and CDR2 SFDVKD. This CDR3 is 13 amino acids long. The CDR3 nucleotides are TGTGCCACCAGTGACTTTAGGGAGTTGGGCTACACCTTC. Translation gives CATSDFRELGYTF.

The genes are TRBV28 and TRBJ1-5; the D gene is possibly TRBD1 (6 bases). Trimming stripped 5 bases from V and 3 bases from J, with 14 bases between. This CDR3 comprises 15 residues. Germline V gene data show CDR1 as MDHEN and CDR2 as SYDVKM. CDR3 nucleotides: TGTGCCAGCAGTGGATGGACAGAGCCCAATCAGCCCCAGCATTTT. The encoded protein is CASSGWTEPNQPQHF.

The chain carries TRBV6-5 and TRBJ1-4, with a possible D match to TRBD1 (5 bases). V lost 7 bases, J lost 10 bases, and 19 bases lay in between. The CDR3 is 14 residues long. Per germline, CDR1 MNHEY and CDR2 SVGAGI. CDR3 in amino acids: CASTRAGGTAKLFF. The CDR3 nucleotides read TGTGCCAGCACTAGGGCAGGCGGGACCGCAAAACTGTTTTTT.

This chain joins TRBV19 and TRBJ1-3; D not certain. The V end was cut by 3 bases, the J end by 0 bases, with 6 bases between. This CDR3 is built from 14 residues. Per germline, CDR1 LNHDA and CDR2 SQIVND (reference sequence). The CDR3 coding sequence is TGTGCCAGTAGTATCGAGCACTCTGGAAACACCATATATTTT. This translates into CASSIEHSGNTIYF.